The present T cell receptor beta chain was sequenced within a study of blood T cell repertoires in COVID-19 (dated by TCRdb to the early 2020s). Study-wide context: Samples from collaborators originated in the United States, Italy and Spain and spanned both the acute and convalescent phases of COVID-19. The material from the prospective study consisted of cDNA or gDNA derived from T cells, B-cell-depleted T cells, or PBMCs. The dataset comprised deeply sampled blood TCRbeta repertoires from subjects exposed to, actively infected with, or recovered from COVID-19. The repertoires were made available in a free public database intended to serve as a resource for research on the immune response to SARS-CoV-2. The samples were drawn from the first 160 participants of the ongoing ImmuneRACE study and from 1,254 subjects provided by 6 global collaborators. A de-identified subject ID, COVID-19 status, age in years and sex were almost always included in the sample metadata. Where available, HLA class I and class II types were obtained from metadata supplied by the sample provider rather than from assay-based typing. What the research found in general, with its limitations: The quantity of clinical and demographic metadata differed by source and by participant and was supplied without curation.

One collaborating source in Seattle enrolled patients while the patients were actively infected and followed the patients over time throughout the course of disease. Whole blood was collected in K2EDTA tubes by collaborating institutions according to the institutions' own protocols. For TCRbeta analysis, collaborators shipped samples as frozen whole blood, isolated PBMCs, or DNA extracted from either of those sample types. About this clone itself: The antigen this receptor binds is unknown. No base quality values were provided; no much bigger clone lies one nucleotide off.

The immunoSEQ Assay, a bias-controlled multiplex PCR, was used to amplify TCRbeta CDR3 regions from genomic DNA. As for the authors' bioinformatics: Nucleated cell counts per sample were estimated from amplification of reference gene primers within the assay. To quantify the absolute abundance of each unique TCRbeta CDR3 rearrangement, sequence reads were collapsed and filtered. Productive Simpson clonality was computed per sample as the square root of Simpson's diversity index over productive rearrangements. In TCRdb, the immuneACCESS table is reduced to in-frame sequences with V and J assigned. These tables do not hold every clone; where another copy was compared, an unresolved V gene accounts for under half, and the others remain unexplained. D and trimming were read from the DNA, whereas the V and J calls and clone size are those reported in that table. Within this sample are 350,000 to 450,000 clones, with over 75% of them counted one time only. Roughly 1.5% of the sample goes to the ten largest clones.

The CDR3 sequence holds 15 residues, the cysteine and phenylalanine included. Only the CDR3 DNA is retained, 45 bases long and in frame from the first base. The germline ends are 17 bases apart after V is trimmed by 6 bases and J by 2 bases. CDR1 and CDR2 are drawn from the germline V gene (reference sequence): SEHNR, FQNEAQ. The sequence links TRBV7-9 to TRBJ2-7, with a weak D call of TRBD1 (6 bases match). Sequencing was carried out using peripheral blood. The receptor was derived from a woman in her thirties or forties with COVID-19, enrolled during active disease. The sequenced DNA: TGTGCCAGCAGTGATAGGGGGTCTTTACCCTACGAGCAGTACTTC. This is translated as CASSDRGSLPYEQYF.